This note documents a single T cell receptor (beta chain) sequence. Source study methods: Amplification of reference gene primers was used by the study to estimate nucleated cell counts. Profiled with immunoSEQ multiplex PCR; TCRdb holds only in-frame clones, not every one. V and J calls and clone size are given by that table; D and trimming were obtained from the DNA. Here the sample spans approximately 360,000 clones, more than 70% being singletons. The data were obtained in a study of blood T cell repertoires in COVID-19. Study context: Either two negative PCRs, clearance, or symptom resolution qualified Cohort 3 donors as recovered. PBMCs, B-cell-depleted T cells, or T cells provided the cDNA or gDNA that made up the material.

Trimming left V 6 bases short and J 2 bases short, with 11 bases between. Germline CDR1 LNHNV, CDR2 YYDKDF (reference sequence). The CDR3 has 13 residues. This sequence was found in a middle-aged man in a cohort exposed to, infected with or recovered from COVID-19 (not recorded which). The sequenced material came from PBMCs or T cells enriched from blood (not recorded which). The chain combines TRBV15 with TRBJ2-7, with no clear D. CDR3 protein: CATSSRTPYEQYF. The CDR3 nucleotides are TGTGCCACCAGTAGCCGAACGCCCTACGAGCAGTACTTC.